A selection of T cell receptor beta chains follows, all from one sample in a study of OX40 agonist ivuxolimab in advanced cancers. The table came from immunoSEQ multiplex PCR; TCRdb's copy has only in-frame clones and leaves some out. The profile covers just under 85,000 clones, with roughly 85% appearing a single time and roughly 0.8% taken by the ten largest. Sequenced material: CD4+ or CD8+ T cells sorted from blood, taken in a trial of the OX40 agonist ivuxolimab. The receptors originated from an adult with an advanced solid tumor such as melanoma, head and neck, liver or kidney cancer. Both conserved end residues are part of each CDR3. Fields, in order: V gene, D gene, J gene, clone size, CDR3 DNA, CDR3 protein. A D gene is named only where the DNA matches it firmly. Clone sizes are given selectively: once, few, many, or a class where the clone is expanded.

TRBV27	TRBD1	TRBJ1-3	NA	TGTGCCAGCAGTCTGTCGGGGACAGGGACTGGAAACACCATATATTTT	CASSLSGTGTGNTIYF
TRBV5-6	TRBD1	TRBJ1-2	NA	TGTGCCAGCAGCCTGGGGGACAGGGAGGCTAACTATGGCTACACCTTC	CASSLGDREANYGYTF
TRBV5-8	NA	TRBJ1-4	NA	TGTGCCAGCAGCCCCCGGACCGACCCAACTAATGAAAAACTGTTTTTT	CASSPRTDPTNEKLFF
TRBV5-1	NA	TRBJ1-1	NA	TGCGCCAGCAGCTTGGCCTCGTCGGGCACTGAAGCTTTCTTT	CASSLASSGTEAFF
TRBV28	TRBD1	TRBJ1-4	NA	TGTGCCAGCAGCTTATCCAGGGGGGAAAAACTGTTTTTT	CASSLSRGEKLFF
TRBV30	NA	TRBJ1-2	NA	TGTGCCTGGAGCCCAGACATGGTCCAGGGCTACACCTTC	CAWSPDMVQGYTF
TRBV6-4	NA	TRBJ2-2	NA	TGTGCCAGCAGGTACCCCCCGGGACAATTCTATGTTAACACCGGGGAGCTGTTTTTT	CASRYPPGQFYVNTGELFF
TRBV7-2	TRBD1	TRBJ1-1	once	TGTGCCAGCAGCTCCTACAGGGGTGAAGCTTTCTTT	CASSSYRGEAFF
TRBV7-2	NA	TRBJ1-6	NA	TGTGCCTGCCGTCCGGGCTCCTATAATTCACCCCTCCACTTT	CACRPGSYNSPLHF
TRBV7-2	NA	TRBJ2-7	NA	TGTGCCAGCAGCCTTACTCGTTACGAGCAGTACTTC	CASSLTRYEQYF
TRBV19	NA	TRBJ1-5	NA	TGTGCCAGTAGTGGGGGATTGGGTCGCAATCAGCCCCAGCATTTT	CASSGGLGRNQPQHF
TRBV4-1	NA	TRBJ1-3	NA	TGCGCCAGCAGTACCCAGACAGCCTACTCTGGAAACACCATATATTTT	CASSTQTAYSGNTIYF
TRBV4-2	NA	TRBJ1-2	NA	TGTGCCAGCAGCCAAGATCAATACGGGGCGACTACCTCGCTCTACGGCTACACCTTC	CASSQDQYGATTSLYGYTF
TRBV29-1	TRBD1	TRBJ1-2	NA	TGCAGCGTCCTGGAACAGGGGGCTGATGGCTACACCTTC	CSVLEQGADGYTF
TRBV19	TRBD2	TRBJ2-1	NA	TGTGCCAGTAGTTTAGCGGGGGACTCCTACAATGAGCAGTTCTTC	CASSLAGDSYNEQFF
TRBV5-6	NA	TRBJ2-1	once	TGTGCCAGCAGCTTGAGGGGGACGAACTCCTACAATGAGCAGTTCTTC	CASSLRGTNSYNEQFF
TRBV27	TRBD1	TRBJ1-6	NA	TGTGCCAGCAGTTTAAGGCCGGACAGGGTCCGTTCACCCCTCCACTTT	CASSLRPDRVRSPLHF
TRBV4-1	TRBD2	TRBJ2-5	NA	TGCGCCAGCAGCCAATCACTAGCGGGGGCCCAAGAGACCCAGTACTTC	CASSQSLAGAQETQYF
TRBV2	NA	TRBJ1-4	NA	TGTGCCAGCAGTGAACCCGGGACCTGGGGTGAAAAACTGTTTTTT	CASSEPGTWGEKLFF
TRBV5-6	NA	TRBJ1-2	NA	TGTGCCAGCAGCTTGGGGGGCGGCTACACCTTC	CASSLGGGYTF
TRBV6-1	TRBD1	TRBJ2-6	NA	TGTGCCATCCGGACAGGTTCCTCTGGGGCCAACGTCCTGACTTTC	CAIRTGSSGANVLTF
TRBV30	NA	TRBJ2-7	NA	TGTGCCTGGAGTGGGACGGGGTCCTACGAGCAGTACTTC	CAWSGTGSYEQYF
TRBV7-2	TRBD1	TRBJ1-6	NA	TGTGCCAGCAGCACGGACAGGAATTCACCCCTCCACTTT	CASSTDRNSPLHF
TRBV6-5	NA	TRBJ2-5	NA	TGTGCCAGCACCAGCTACCAAGAGACCCAGTACTTC	CASTSYQETQYF
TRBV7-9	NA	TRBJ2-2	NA	TGTGCCAGCAAACGTAGGGGAGTAACCCAAGACACCGGGGAGCTGTTTTTT	CASKRRGVTQDTGELFF
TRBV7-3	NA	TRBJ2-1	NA	TGTGCCAGCAGCATCTCCGACAGGAGCTCCTACAATGAGCAGTTCTTC	CASSISDRSSYNEQFF
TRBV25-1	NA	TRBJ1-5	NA	TGTGCCAGCAGTGCCAACGGGGTGCGTCAGCCCCAGCATTTT	CASSANGVRQPQHF
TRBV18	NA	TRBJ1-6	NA	TGTGCCAGCTCACCACGGGACGAGAGCTCCTATAATTCACCCCTCCACTTT	CASSPRDESSYNSPLHF
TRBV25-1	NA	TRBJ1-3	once	TGTGCCAGCAGTGAATTCGGGCAGGGTTCCGGAAACACCATATATTTT	CASSEFGQGSGNTIYF
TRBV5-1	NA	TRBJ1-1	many	TGCGCCAGCAGCCAATCGACAGCCCGAACTGAAGCTTTCTTT	CASSQSTARTEAFF
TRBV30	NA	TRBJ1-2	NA	TGTGCCTGGAGTGTACGAGGGGTCCCCTATGGCTACACCTTC	CAWSVRGVPYGYTF
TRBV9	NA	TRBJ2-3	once	TGTGCCAGCAGCGTAGCTCCAGCTAGCACAGATACGCAGTATTTT	CASSVAPASTDTQYF
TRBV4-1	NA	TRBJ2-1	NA	TGCGCCAGCAGCCATCCTAGGGGGGTTAATGAGCAGTTCTTC	CASSHPRGVNEQFF
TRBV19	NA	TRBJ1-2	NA	TGTGCCAGTAGCCATAACTATGGCTACACCTTC	CASSHNYGYTF
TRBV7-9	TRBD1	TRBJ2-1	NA	TGTGCCAGCAGCTTAGCGCGGACAGGGGTAATGAATGAGCAGTTCTTC	CASSLARTGVMNEQFF
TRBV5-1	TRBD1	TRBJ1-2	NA	TGCGCCAGCAGCTCGACAGGGGAAGTTGGCTACACCTTC	CASSSTGEVGYTF
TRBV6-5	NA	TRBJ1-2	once	TGTGCCAGCGGGTCCCTCTATGGCTACACCTTC	CASGSLYGYTF
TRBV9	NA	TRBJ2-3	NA	TGTGCCAGCAGCGCGACAGGCCAAACAGATACGCAGTATTTT	CASSATGQTDTQYF
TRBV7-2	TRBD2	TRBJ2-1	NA	TGTGCCAGCAGCCCATCGGGACTAGCGAAGTACAATGAGCAGTTCTTC	CASSPSGLAKYNEQFF
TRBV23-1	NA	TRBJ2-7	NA	TGCGCCAGCAGTCCTTGCGCAGGGGAGGGCTCGGGTGAGCAGTACTTC	CASSPCAGEGSGEQYF
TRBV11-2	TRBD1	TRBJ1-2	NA	TGTGCCAGCAGCCCTCATACAGGACAGGGAAGGTTCTACGGCTACACCTTC	CASSPHTGQGRFYGYTF
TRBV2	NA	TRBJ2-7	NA	TGTGCCAGCAGCCAAACCTACGAGCAGTACTTC	CASSQTYEQYF
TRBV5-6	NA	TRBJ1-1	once	TGTGCCAGCAGCTTGGGGGTAAGCACTGAAGCTTTCTTT	CASSLGVSTEAFF
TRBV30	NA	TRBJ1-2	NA	TGTGCCAACTCAGGAGGGATCTGGGGCTACACCTTC	CANSGGIWGYTF
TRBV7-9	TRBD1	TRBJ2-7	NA	TGTGCCAGCAGCTACAGGGGGAGGACCGGGGAGGAGCAGTACTTC	CASSYRGRTGEEQYF
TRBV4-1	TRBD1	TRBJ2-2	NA	TGCGCCAGCGGGGACAGGGGGAAGACCGGGGAGCTGTTTTTT	CASGDRGKTGELFF
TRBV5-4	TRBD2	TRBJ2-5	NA	TGTGCCAGCAGCTCGGGCGGGGGGCGCGTGGAGACCCAGTACTTC	CASSSGGGRVETQYF
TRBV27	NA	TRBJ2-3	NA	TGTGCCAGCATGGATCTGTTTTTGGGGGATACGCAGTATTTT	CASMDLFLGDTQYF
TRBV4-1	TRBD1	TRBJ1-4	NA	TGCGCCAGCAGCCAAGATCGGACCGGGACAGGAGATGAAAAACTGTTTTTT	CASSQDRTGTGDEKLFF
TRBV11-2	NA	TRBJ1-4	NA	TGTGCCAGCAGCTTAGCGACAGGACTTGAAAAACTGTTTTTT	CASSLATGLEKLFF
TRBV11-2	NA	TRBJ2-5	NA	TGTGCCAGCAGCCCCCGGAGGGTCCAAGAGACCCAGTACTTC	CASSPRRVQETQYF
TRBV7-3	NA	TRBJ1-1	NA	TGTGCCAGCAGCTTTTCTGAGAACACTGAAGCTTTCTTT	CASSFSENTEAFF